This TCR beta chain was documented in a study of OX40 agonist ivuxolimab in advanced cancers. Broader study findings: Dose levels from 0.1 to 3.0 mg/kg saw CD4+ and CD8+ blood T cells expand clonally by week 6.

Sequencing was performed with immunoSEQ multiplex PCR; in TCRdb, only in-frame clones are kept and a portion is missing. The repertoire includes approximately 77,000 clones, around 92% of them detected once, and approximately 0.5% sits in the top ten. V shed 4 bases, J shed 7 bases, and the junction held 9 bases outside the gene matches. Germline V CDR1 and CDR2: SGHTA, FQGNSA. This CDR3 spans 17 amino acids. With regard to this clone: Its antigen is unidentified.

This TCR was sampled from an adult with an advanced solid tumor such as melanoma, head and neck, liver or kidney cancer. The rearrangement links TRBV7-2 to TRBJ2-2; TRBD2 aligns across 13 bases. The specimen comprised CD4+ or CD8+ T cells sorted from blood, sampled in a trial of the OX40 agonist ivuxolimab. CDR3 amino acids: CASSSRILAGGIGELFF. The CDR3, as DNA: TGTGCCAGCAGCTCGCGGATACTAGCGGGAGGGATCGGGGAGCTGTTTTTT.